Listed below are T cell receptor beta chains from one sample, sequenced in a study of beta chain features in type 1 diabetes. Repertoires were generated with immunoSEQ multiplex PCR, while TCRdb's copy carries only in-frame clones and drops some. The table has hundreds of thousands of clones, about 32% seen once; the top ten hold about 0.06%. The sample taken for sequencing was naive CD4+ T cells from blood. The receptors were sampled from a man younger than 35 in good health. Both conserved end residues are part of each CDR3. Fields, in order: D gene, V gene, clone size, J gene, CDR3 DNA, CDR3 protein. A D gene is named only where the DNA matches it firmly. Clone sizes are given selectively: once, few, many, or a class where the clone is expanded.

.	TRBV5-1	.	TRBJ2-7	TGCGCCAGCAGCAGCCAGACCTACGAGCAGTACTTC	CASSSQTYEQYF
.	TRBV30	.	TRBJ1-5	TGTGCCTGGAGTGTAGGGACTAGCAATCAGCCCCAGCATTTT	CAWSVGTSNQPQHF
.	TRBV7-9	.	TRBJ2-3	TGTGCCAGCAGCTCCAGCACAGATACGCAGTATTTT	CASSSSTDTQYF
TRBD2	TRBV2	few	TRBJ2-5	TGTGCCAGCAGTCGACTAGCGGGAGGATGGGAGACCCAGTACTTC	CASSRLAGGWETQYF
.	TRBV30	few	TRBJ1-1	TGTGCCTGGAGTAAGATGACAGTCTCCGTTGAAGCTTTCTTT	CAWSKMTVSVEAFF
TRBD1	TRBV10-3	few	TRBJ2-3	TGTGCCATCACTGAACGGGACAGAGGAGATACGCAGTATTTT	CAITERDRGDTQYF
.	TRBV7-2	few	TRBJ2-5	TGTGCCAGCAGCTCTTCGGGGCTCGAGACCCAGTACTTC	CASSSSGLETQYF
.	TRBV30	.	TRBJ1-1	TGTGCCCACGGACAGAACGTGGGCACTGAAGCTTTCTTT	CAHGQNVGTEAFF
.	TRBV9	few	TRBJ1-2	TGTGCCAGCAGCGTAGAAGGGTTAGGCTACACCTTC	CASSVEGLGYTF
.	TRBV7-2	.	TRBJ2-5	TGTGCCAGCAGCTTAAGTAGGGGCAAAGAGACCCAGTACTTC	CASSLSRGKETQYF
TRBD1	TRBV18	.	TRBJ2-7	TGTGCCAGCTCACCACTGGACAGGACAGGCGAGCAGTACTTC	CASSPLDRTGEQYF
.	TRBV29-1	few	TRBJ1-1	TGCAGCGTTGATGACGCTTTCTTT	CSVDDAFF
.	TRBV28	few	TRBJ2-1	TGTGCCAGCAGTTTGATTGCCAATGAGCAGTTCTTC	CASSLIANEQFF
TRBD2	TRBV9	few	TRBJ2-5	TGTGCCAGCAGCGTAGATCCTAGCGGGGGACAAGAGACCCAGTACTTC	CASSVDPSGGQETQYF
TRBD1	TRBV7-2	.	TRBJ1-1	TGTGCCAGCAGCTTAGTGAGCACAGGGGGGGCTGAAGCTTTCTTT	CASSLVSTGGAEAFF
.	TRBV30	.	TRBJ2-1	TGTGCCTGGAGCAGGCTAGGAGGCTACAATGAGCAGTTCTTC	CAWSRLGGYNEQFF
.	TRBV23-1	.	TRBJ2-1	TGCGCCAGCAGTCTCCTCCGGGGGGCGCGGCGCCTTTTCTTC	CASSLLRGARRLFF
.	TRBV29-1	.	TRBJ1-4	TGCAGCGCATTACAGGGATGGCTGGGTGAAAAACTGTTTTTT	CSALQGWLGEKLFF
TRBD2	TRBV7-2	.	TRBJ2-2	TGTGCCAGCAGCGGAACTAGCGGTTTCACCGGGGAGCTGTTTTTT	CASSGTSGFTGELFF
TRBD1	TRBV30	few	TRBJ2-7	TGTGCCCTCTCCGGGACAGGGGTGTTGGACGAGCAGTACTTC	CALSGTGVLDEQYF
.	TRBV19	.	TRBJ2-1	TGTGCCAGTAGTCTCGGACTGGTCGAACACCCTGGGAATGAGCAGTTCTTC	CASSLGLVEHPGNEQFF
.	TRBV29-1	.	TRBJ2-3	TGCAGCGTGTCTACGGGAGATACGCAGTATTTT	CSVSTGDTQYF